The present TCR beta chain was sequenced within a study of response to subunit inactivated influenza vaccine. Study-wide points: There was a suggestion from the authors that each seasonal influenza vaccination recruits few new T cells.

This clonotype was counted ten times or more. Its target is not known. TCRdb reprocessed the RT-PCR reads via MiXCR and lists one record per CDR3 protein. The sample shows about 700,000 distinct CDR3 sequences, 11% to 15% of them seen only once. The CDR3 consists of 15 residues. The germline V gene encodes CDR1 SEHNR and CDR2 FQNEAQ (reference sequence). V gave up 3 bases and J gave up 4 bases, with 13 bases separating them. The TCR originated in a man in his fifties or sixties who received an inactivated influenza vaccine. The material sequenced was PBMCs from blood, taken about 14 days before vaccination. The rearrangement uses TRBV7-9 and TRBJ1-3; D is undetermined. This chain's CDR3 is CASSFPRRLGNTIYF. The CDR3 nucleotides are TGTGCCAGCAGCTTTCCCCGGAGGTTGGGAAACACCATATATTTT.